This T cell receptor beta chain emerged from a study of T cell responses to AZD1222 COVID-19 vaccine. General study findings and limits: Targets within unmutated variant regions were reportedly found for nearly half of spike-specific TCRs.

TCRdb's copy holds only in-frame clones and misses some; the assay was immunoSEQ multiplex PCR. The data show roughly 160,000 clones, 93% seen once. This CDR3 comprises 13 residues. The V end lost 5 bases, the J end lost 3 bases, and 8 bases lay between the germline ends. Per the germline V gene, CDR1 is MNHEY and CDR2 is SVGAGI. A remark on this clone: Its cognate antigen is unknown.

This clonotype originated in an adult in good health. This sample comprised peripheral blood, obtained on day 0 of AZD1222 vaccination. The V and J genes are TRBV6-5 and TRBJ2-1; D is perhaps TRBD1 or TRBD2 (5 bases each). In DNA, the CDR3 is TGTGCCAGCAGTAGGGACGGCTACAATGAGCAGTTCTTC. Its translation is CASSRDGYNEQFF.